Listed here are 6 T cell receptor beta chains from one sample, sequenced in a study of T cell changes during pregnancy in multiple sclerosis. Libraries were prepared by immunoSEQ multiplex PCR; TCRdb keeps only in-frame clonotypes and omits some of them. The table records tens of thousands of clones, around 94% of them present only once. Sequenced here: peripheral blood, sampled in the third trimester of pregnancy. These TCRs come from a female donor with multiple sclerosis, enrolled in a pregnancy study.

The V and J genes are TRBV25-1 and TRBJ2-1; 8 bases are a match to TRBD2. The trim removed 4 bases at V and 1 base at J, leaving 0 bases unmatched. Germline CDR1 and CDR2: MGHDK and SYGVNS. This CDR3 contains 14 residues. In DNA, the CDR3 is TGTGCCAGCAGTGCGGGGGGGTCCTACAATGAGCAGTTCTTC. Translation: CASSAGGSYNEQFF.

The J gene is TRBJ1-6, the V gene TRBV28; 8 nucleotides match TRBD1. V dropped 5 bases and J dropped 5; count of bases not matched to a gene: 5. The V gene's germline CDR1 is MDHEN and CDR2 SYDVKM. This CDR3 is built from 15 residues. The CDR3 region is CASSPMTGDNSPLHF. The CDR3 DNA sequence: TGTGCCAGCAGTCCCATGACAGGGGATAATTCACCCCTCCACTTT.

The V gene is TRBV30, the J gene TRBJ2-2; D remains unclear. The V and J ends lost 0 bases and 1 base respectively, with 18 bases between them. The CDR3 extends over 18 amino acids. CDR1 GTSNPN and CDR2 SVGIG come from the germline V gene (reference sequence). DNA of the CDR3: TGTGCCTGGAGTGTTCTTTTGTTCAGGATGAAGAACACCGGGGAGCTGTTTTTT. Protein product: CAWSVLLFRMKNTGELFF.

The gene calls are TRBV14 and TRBJ1-1; 8 bases agree with TRBD1. Losses at the gene ends were 4 bases for V and 4 bases for J; bases not matched to a gene: 5. This CDR3 spans 14 amino acids. Germline CDR1 reads SGHDN; CDR2 reads FVKESK. In DNA form, the CDR3 reads TGTGCCAGCAGCCGTGAGACAGGGGTCACTGAAGCTTTCTTT. This translates into CASSRETGVTEAFF.

The chain links TRBV9 to TRBJ1-2; 9 bases are a match to TRBD1. J lost 3 bases, V lost 3 bases, and 15 bases had no gene match. Looked up from germline, CDR1 is SGDLS and CDR2 is YYNGEE. The CDR3 extends over 18 amino acids. The CDR3: CASSAKPQGAGLHYGYTF. In nucleotides, the CDR3 is TGTGCCAGCAGCGCCAAACCACAGGGGGCGGGTTTGCACTATGGCTACACCTTC.

J is TRBJ2-3 and V is TRBV5-4; 7 bases align to TRBD2. V gave up 4 bases and J gave up 8 bases; unmatched junction bases: 10. Per germline, CDR1 SGHNT and CDR2 YYREEE (reference sequence). This CDR3 region has 14 residues. CDR3 residues: CASSHGTREVTQYF. The CDR3 nucleotides read TGTGCCAGCAGCCACGGGACCCGGGAGGTTACGCAGTATTTT.